The T cell receptor (beta chain) under discussion was sequenced for a study of long-term antiretroviral therapy in people with HIV. V shed 8 bases and J 4 bases; nucleotides not matched to a gene: 12. The CDR3 is 16 residues long. Germline V gene data show CDR1 as PRHDT and CDR2 as FYEKMQ (reference sequence). immunoSEQ v3.0 was run at survey level. TCRdb's copy holds only in-frame clones and misses some; the assay was immunoSEQ multiplex PCR. This table has more than 15,000 clones, 90% to 95% appearing once. The chain uses TRBV13 and TRBJ2-2; 8 positions agree with TRBD2. This clonotype was obtained from a man between 60 and 75 years old with HIV. The sample consisted of unsorted PBMCs, taken 0.3 years after starting antiretroviral therapy. This CDR3 is CASQRAGDGRTGELFF. The DNA of the CDR3 is TGTGCCAGCCAACGAGCGGGGGACGGACGCACCGGGGAGCTGTTTTTT. The full variable domain, completed using reference TRBV13 and TRBJ2-2, is AAGVIQSPRHLIKEKRETATLKCYPIPRHDTVYWYQQGPGQDPQFLISFYEKMQSDKGSIPDRFSAQQFSDYHSELNMSSLELGDSALYFCASQRAGDGRTGELFFGEGSRLTVL.